The TCR beta chain under discussion was sequenced for a study of T cells in Graves' hyperthyroidism and ophthalmopathy. This CDR3 has 15 amino acids. Germline CDR1 and CDR2: SGHAT and FQNNGV. After removal of 3 bases from V and 6 bases from J, the junction contained 8 bases not matched to a gene. This clonotype was counted ten times or more. Amplification targeted TCR beta CDR3 regions from RNA transcripts. First-round RT-PCR with HTBI primers amplified the TCR CDR3 region. TCRdb recomputed calls from the multiplex PCR reads with MiXCR, one row per CDR3 protein. The profile shows about 130,000 distinct CDR3 sequences, roughly a fifth of them singletons. The authors took PBMCs from roughly 10 ml fresh peripheral blood.

The clonotype comes from a woman in her fifties or sixties with Graves' hyperthyroidism that later progressed to Graves' ophthalmopathy. The genes are TRBV11-2 and TRBJ2-7, with 10 bases lining up with TRBD1. Sequenced input: blood. CDR3 protein: CASSLHRDRGPEQYF. For the CDR3, the DNA is TGTGCCAGCAGCTTGCACCGGGACAGGGGACCCGAGCAGTACTTC.